This T cell receptor beta chain was sequenced during a study of cytomegalovirus exposure and HLA in healthy donors. Overall study context: Earlier, 100 million to 120 million unique TCR beta sequences were recovered from around 190 million T cells by an analysis.

It was with 60 Vbeta and 13 Jbeta primers that the PCR ran. Assay used: immunoSEQ multiplex PCR; TCRdb lists only in-frame clones, some missing. The sample lists about 190,000 clones; roughly 75% were seen once. General study points: Previous analysis showed most TCR beta V segments were productive about 87% or about 30% of the time. Using the classifier, cytomegalovirus status was reportedly diagnosed with high specificity and sensitivity. Whilst most TCR sequences proved rare, a subset of public TCRs occurred across many donors.

As regards this clone: Its antigen is not known.

The CDR3 contains 12 residues. The germline gives CDR1 SQVTM, CDR2 ANQGSEA. Losses at the gene ends were 4 bases for V and 7 bases for J; bases not matched to a gene: 4. Sample: PBMCs. The chain is built from TRBV29-1 and TRBJ1-2; 9 bases agree with TRBD1. This TCR was sampled from a man aged 25-40 years in good health and CMV-seropositive. CDR3 nucleotides: TGCAGCGTTGGACAGGGGGTGAGTGGCTACACCTTC. Translation: CSVGQGVSGYTF.